These 17 T cell receptor beta chains originate from one sample sequenced in a study of blood T cell repertoires in COVID-19. The protocol was immunoSEQ multiplex PCR, while the TCRdb copy is restricted to in-frame clones and leaves out a portion. This table has under 300,000 clones, 84% appearing once. Material for sequencing was peripheral blood. The source is a human donor with COVID-19, enrolled during active disease. The donor label of this sample is uncertain.

The rearrangement joins TRBV5-1 to TRBJ1-3; tentative D call: TRBD1 (5 bases). V shed 3 bases and J shed 6 bases, with 13 bases lying between them. CDR3 size: 14 residues. The V gene's germline CDR1 is SGHRS and CDR2 YFSETQ. The CDR3 loop is CASSSGGSENTIYF. The DNA for the CDR3 is TGCGCCAGCAGCTCCGGGGGGTCGGAAAACACCATATATTTT. The complete variable domain, with remaining parts taken from reference TRBV5-1 and TRBJ1-3, reads KAGVTQTPRYLIKTRGQQVTLSCSPISGHRSVSWYQQTPGQGLQFLFEYFSETQRNKGNFPGRFSGRQFSNSRSEMNVSTLELGDSALYLCASSSGGSENTIYFGEGSWLTVV.

This clone was observed a single time. The chain is built from TRBV30 and TRBJ2-1; tentative D call: TRBD2 (5 bases). CDR1 GTSNPN and CDR2 SVGIG come from the germline V gene (reference sequence). V lost 3 bases and J lost 1, with 19 bases in between. The CDR3 is made up of 17 amino acids. CDR3 amino acids: CAWRGVEGLLSYNEQFF. CDR3 bases: TGTGCCTGGAGAGGTGTGGAAGGACTTCTTTCCTACAATGAGCAGTTCTTC.

J is TRBJ1-6 and V is TRBV5-1, with a weak D call TRBD1 (5 bases). Trimming took 2 bases from V and 9 from J, leaving 15 bases between them. Germline values: CDR1 SGHRS, CDR2 YFSETQ. The CDR3 has 15 amino acids. The CDR3 region has the DNA TGCGCCAGCAGCTTCAGGTGGGAAAGGGGTTCACCCCTCCACTTT. Protein sequence: CASSFRWERGSPLHF. Drawing the rest from reference TRBV5-1 and TRBJ1-6, the complete variable domain is KAGVTQTPRYLIKTRGQQVTLSCSPISGHRSVSWYQQTPGQGLQFLFEYFSETQRNKGNFPGRFSGRQFSNSRSEMNVSTLELGDSALYLCASSFRWERGSPLHFGNGTRLTVT.

The chain joins TRBV14 to TRBJ1-4; the match to TRBD1 covers 8 bases. The CDR3 has 19 amino acids. Germline assignment: CDR1 SGHDN and CDR2 FVKESK. With 4 bases clipped from V and 0 bases from J, the junction kept 13 bases outside the gene matches. The CDR3 region has the DNA TGTGCCAGCAGCCGACGGACAGGGCTGACCGTGACAACTAATGAAAAACTGTTTTTT. Its protein product is CASSRRTGLTVTTNEKLFF.

This chain joins TRBV4-1 and TRBJ2-7; 8 bases align to TRBD2. This CDR3 has 18 amino acids. V was clipped by 0 bases and J by 5 bases; unmatched bases: 15. Germline V gene data show CDR1 as MGHRA and CDR2 as YSYEKL. The CDR3 is CASSQDVNSGTRSHEQYF. For the CDR3, the DNA is TGCGCCAGCAGCCAAGATGTAAATTCGGGGACTAGGTCCCACGAGCAGTACTTC.

The chain employs TRBV30 and TRBJ1-4, with 7 bases aligning to TRBD1. There are 14 residues in the CDR3. CDR1 GTSNPN and CDR2 SVGIG come from the germline V gene (reference sequence). V dropped 2 bases and J dropped 14; count of bases not matched to a gene: 14. The CDR3 DNA reads as TGTGCCTGGAGTTCCAGACAGGGTCTTGACAAGCTGTTTTTT. Amino acid sequence: CAWSSRQGLDKLFF. Full variable domain (rest looked up from reference TRBV30 and TRBJ1-4): SQTIHQWPATLVQPVGSPLSLECTVEGTSNPNLYWYRQAAGRGLQLLFYSVGIGQISSEVPQNLSASRPQDRQFILSSKKLLLSDSGFYLCAWSSRQGLDKLFFGSGTQLSVL.

The rearrangement links TRBV10-3 to TRBJ2-3; 10 bases map to TRBD2. Germline V gene lookup returns CDR1 ENHRY and CDR2 SYGVKD. With V trimmed by 6 bases and J by 4 bases, 4 bases remained unmatched. The CDR3 runs 14 residues. The CDR3 coding sequence is TGTGCCATCAGGAGAGCGGGAGGGGCAGATACGCAGTATTTT. Amino acid sequence: CAIRRAGGADTQYF.

This clone was observed once. CDR3 DNA sequence: TGCGCCAGCAGTACTAACAGGGGATCCTATAATTCACCCCTCCACTTT. Translating gives CASSTNRGSYNSPLHF. This rearrangement joins TRBV10-2 to TRBJ1-6; 7 bases agree with TRBD1. Germline lookup yields CDR1 WSHSY and CDR2 SAAADI. V was pared by 5 bases and J by 1 base, with 5 bases of the junction left unmatched. This CDR3 contains 16 residues.

The V call is TRBV6-1, the J call TRBJ1-5; 7 bases are shared with TRBD1. Per the germline V gene, CDR1 is MNHNS and CDR2 is SASEGT. Trimming at V came to 2 bases and at J to 6 bases, leaving 4 bases not matched to a gene. This CDR3 is built from 14 residues. The chain's CDR3 is CASSEQTGRQPQHF. CDR3 nucleotides: TGTGCCAGCAGTGAACAGACAGGGCGTCAGCCCCAGCATTTT.

The gene calls are TRBV2 and TRBJ1-2; weak D call: TRBD1 (6 bases). Germline assignment: CDR1 SNHLY and CDR2 FYNNEI. Trimming removed 6 bases at V and 5 bases at J, with 10 bases between. The CDR3 contains 12 residues. CDR3 in DNA: TGTGCCAGCAGCCGAGACAGGTATGGCTACACCTTC. Translation: CASSRDRYGYTF.

The V call is TRBV9, the J call TRBJ1-1; 7 nucleotides align to TRBD1. The CDR3 is made up of 14 amino acids. Per germline, CDR1 SGDLS and CDR2 YYNGEE. J gave up 1 base and V 4 bases, and 4 bases lay outside the gene matches. CDR3 amino acids: CASSPRDRNTEAFF. CDR3 DNA: TGTGCCAGCAGCCCCCGGGACAGGAACACTGAAGCTTTCTTT.

The rearrangement joins TRBV7-3 to TRBJ2-7, with a possible D match to TRBD2 (7 bases). Trimming left V 8 bases short and J 7 bases short, with 21 bases between. The CDR3 totals 14 residues. Germline V gene data show CDR1 as SGHTA and CDR2 as FQGTGA. The CDR3, as DNA: TGTGCCAGCCAACTGGGGGCGGGCGGGGGAGAGCAGTACTTC. Residues: CASQLGAGGGEQYF.

The chain couples TRBV5-1 to TRBJ2-1; D ambiguous. V lost 2 bases and J 8 bases, leaving 11 bases between the germline ends. CDR3 length equals 13 residues. Germline assignment: CDR1 SGHRS and CDR2 YFSETQ. CDR3 in amino acids: CASSFQTGDEQFF. The CDR3, as DNA: TGCGCCAGCAGCTTCCAAACCGGAGATGAGCAGTTCTTC.

The chain employs TRBV19 and TRBJ1-2, with D perhaps TRBD1 (5 bases). V lost 5 bases to trimming and J lost 4 bases, with 14 bases between them. The CDR3 runs 14 residues. Germline V lookup: CDR1 LNHDA, CDR2 SQIVND (reference sequence). The CDR3 protein is CASSRGNLPYGYTF. The CDR3 coding sequence is TGTGCCAGTAGTCGGGGGAACCTACCCTATGGCTACACCTTC.

The chain links TRBV5-1 to TRBJ2-3; D is ambiguous. The CDR3 totals 15 residues. The germline V gene encodes CDR1 SGHRS and CDR2 YFSETQ. The V gene lost 0 bases and the J gene lost 0 bases, with 8 bases spanning the gap. CDR3 sequence: CASSLEARSTDTQYF. CDR3 DNA: TGCGCCAGCAGCTTGGAGGCGCGGAGCACAGATACGCAGTATTTT. The full variable domain, in which reference TRBV5-1 and TRBJ2-3 provide the parts outside the CDR3, is KAGVTQTPRYLIKTRGQQVTLSCSPISGHRSVSWYQQTPGQGLQFLFEYFSETQRNKGNFPGRFSGRQFSNSRSEMNVSTLELGDSALYLCASSLEARSTDTQYFGPGTRLTVL.

As concerns this clone: Other DNA sequences in the sample encode the same CDR3. The chain carries TRBV18 and TRBJ2-1; 10 bases map to TRBD1. The V gene end was trimmed by 2 bases and the J gene end by 5 bases; junction bases not matched to a gene: 3. This CDR3 has 15 residues. Germline V gene lookup returns CDR1 KGHSH and CDR2 LQKENI. Here the CDR3 DNA reads TGTGCCAGCTCACCAAGACAGGGGGCAAACAATGAGCAGTTCTTC. It yields the protein CASSPRQGANNEQFF.

This clone has only one observation. The rearrangement links TRBV10-1 to TRBJ2-3; 7 bases agree with TRBD2. Germline-derived CDR1 and CDR2 are WNHNN and SYGVQD (reference sequence). The CDR3 loop spans 16 amino acids. V lost 3 bases to trimming and J lost 5 bases; unmatched junction nucleotides: 11. The CDR3 reads CASSDGSGSVGDTQYF. In nucleotides, the CDR3 is TGCGCCAGCAGTGACGGTAGCGGGTCGGTTGGAGATACGCAGTATTTT.